This T cell receptor (beta chain) was recorded in a study of CD8 T cells in Susac syndrome. An input of about 0.5 to 1 ug of RNA was subjected to reverse transcription using random hexamers. Amplification of TCR beta CDR3 across 54 Vbeta and 13 Jbeta was performed with immunoSEQ multiplex PCR. From the immunoSEQ multiplex PCR reads, TCRdb called clonotypes with MiXCR, one entry per CDR3 protein. This sample has 95,000 to 150,000 distinct CDR3 sequences; 80% to 95% occur once, and the top ten carry approximately 0.31%. Sequencing of TCR beta was performed on blood CD8+ T cells and on blood CD4+ T cells. Treatment-naive patients with stable or active relapsing-remitting disease were the multiple sclerosis controls. Germline CDR1 SGDLS, CDR2 YYNGEE. This CDR3 comprises 13 residues. V gave up 4 bases and J gave up 5 bases; unmatched junction bases: 4.

The TCR comes from a human donor with multiple sclerosis. The V and J genes are TRBV9 and TRBJ2-7; 9 bases fit TRBD1. Sequenced material: CD8+ T cells from PBMCs. For the CDR3, the DNA is TGTGCCAGCAGCCGGACAGGGGTAAACGAGCAGTACTTC. It specifies CASSRTGVNEQYF.